Given below is one T cell receptor (beta chain) in context. The germline gives CDR1 SGHVS, CDR2 FNYEAQ. This CDR3 is 17 amino acids long. The ends lost 1 base at V and 5 bases at J; junction bases unmatched: 12. These data belong to a study of OX40 agonist ivuxolimab in advanced cancers. The wider study: Patients assigned to dose escalation were diagnosed with hepatocellular carcinoma, melanoma, renal cell or head and neck cancer.

Assay used: immunoSEQ multiplex PCR; TCRdb lists only in-frame clones, some missing. The sample lists about 63,000 clones; around nine tenths were seen once. The gene calls are TRBV7-6 and TRBJ2-5, with 8 nucleotides matching TRBD2. The sample was CD4+ or CD8+ T cells sorted from blood, taken in a trial of the OX40 agonist ivuxolimab. This clonotype was obtained from an adult with an advanced solid tumor such as melanoma, head and neck, liver or kidney cancer. CDR3 coding DNA: TGTGCCAGCAGCTTAGGGATTGAGACGGGAGGGGGTGAGACCCAGTACTTC. It is translated as CASSLGIETGGGETQYF.